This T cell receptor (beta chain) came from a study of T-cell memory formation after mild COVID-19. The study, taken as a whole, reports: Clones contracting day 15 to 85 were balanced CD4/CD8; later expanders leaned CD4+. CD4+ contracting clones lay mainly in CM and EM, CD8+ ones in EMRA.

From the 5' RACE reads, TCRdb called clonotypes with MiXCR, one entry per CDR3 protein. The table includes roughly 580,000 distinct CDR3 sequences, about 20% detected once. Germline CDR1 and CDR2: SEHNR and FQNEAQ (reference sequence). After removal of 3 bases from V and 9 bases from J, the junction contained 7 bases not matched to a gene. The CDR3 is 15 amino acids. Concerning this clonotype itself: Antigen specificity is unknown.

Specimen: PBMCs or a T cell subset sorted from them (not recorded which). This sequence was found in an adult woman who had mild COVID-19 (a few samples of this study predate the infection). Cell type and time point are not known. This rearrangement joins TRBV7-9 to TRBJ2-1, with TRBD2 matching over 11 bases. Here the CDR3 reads CASSLGLAVVSEQFF. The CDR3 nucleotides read TGTGCCAGCAGCTTGGGACTAGCGGTAGTCTCTGAGCAGTTCTTC.